The 32 T cell receptor beta chains below all came from one sample that was sequenced in a study of CXCR3-negative and CXCR3-positive naive CD8 T cells. Study-wide results and limits: In CXCR3-positive naive cells, the TRB CDR3s were more hydrophobic than in CXCR3-negative naive cells.

Their specific antigens are unknown. The TRB libraries of cDNA were built by UMI-labeled 5' RACE. From the 5' RACE reads, TCRdb lists one entry per CDR3 protein and no DNA. Its clone listing holds some 130,000 distinct CDR3 sequences. What was sequenced was naive CXCR3+ CD8+ T cells from blood. As to subset: CD45RO-CCR7+CD27+CD95- naive CD8+ T cells expressing CXCR3 (TNR3+). The source is a human donor in good health. Some clones in this sample may be carry-over from other donors' samples.

The rearrangement joins TRBV7-9 to TRBJ1-2. Germline CDR1 is SEHNR and CDR2 is FQNEAQ (reference sequence). The CDR3 is made up of 15 amino acids. CDR3 amino acids: CASSPQGRDHYGYTF.

The chain carries TRBV5-6 and TRBJ1-5; checking the TCRdb D call of TRBD1 is not possible without DNA. The CDR3 totals 14 residues. Germline V gene data show CDR1 as SGHDT and CDR2 as YYEEEE. This chain's CDR3 is CASSFYRGVQPQHF.

The chain combines TRBV20-1 with TRBJ2-3; TCRdb gives TRBD1 as the D gene, but with no DNA this cannot be confirmed. Germline V gene lookup returns CDR1 DFQATT and CDR2 SNEGSKA (reference sequence). The CDR3 consists of 14 residues. CDR3 in amino acids: CSATGRERADTQYF.

The V call is TRBV29-1, the J call TRBJ1-1; TCRdb selects TRBD1, and the lack of DNA leaves this call unchecked. Germline values: CDR1 SQVTM, CDR2 ANQGSEA. The CDR3 totals 17 residues. This CDR3 reads CSVDYGQGPGVNTEAFF. The full variable domain, completed using reference TRBV29-1 and TRBJ1-1, is SAVISQKPSRDICQRGTSLTIQCQVDSQVTMMFWYRQQPGQSLTLIATANQGSEATYESGFVIDKFPISRPNLTFSTLTVSNMSPEDSSIYLCSVDYGQGPGVNTEAFFGQGTRLTVV.

This chain's CDR3 is CASSLYNEQFF. The chain links TRBV27 to TRBJ2-1. Germline V gives CDR1 MNHEY, CDR2 SMNVEV (reference sequence). The CDR3 is 11 amino acids.

This rearrangement joins TRBV2 to TRBJ2-1. CDR1 and CDR2 (germline): SNHLY, FYNNEI. The CDR3 is made up of 12 amino acids. The CDR3 region is CASSDRDNEQFF.

The chain carries TRBV10-3 and TRBJ2-3; there is no DNA to check the TCRdb D call of TRBD2. Germline CDR1 ENHRY, CDR2 SYGVKD. CDR3 length: 15 residues. CDR3 loop: CAISAGTSGTDTQYF.

This chain connects TRBV5-5 to TRBJ2-2; TCRdb lists TRBD2, though no DNA is available to test this call. This CDR3 contains 15 residues. Germline values: CDR1 SGHKS, CDR2 YYEKEE (reference sequence). The CDR3 region is CASSLFTGPPGELFF.

The CDR3 sequence: CASTMVTQTDGYTF. The rearrangement links TRBV7-9 to TRBJ1-2. The CDR3 totals 14 residues. CDR1 is SEHNR and CDR2 is FQNEAQ in the germline V gene (reference sequence). Based on the CDR3 plus reference TRBV7-9 and TRBJ1-2, the full variable domain is DTGVSQNPRHKITKRGQNVTFRCDPISEHNRLYWYRQTLGQGPEFLTYFQNEAQLEKSRLLSDRFSAERPKGSFSTLEIQRTEQGDSAMYLCASTMVTQTDGYTFGSGTRLTVV.

The rearrangement joins TRBV6-5 to TRBJ2-5; TCRdb outputs TRBD2, but without DNA this stays unchecked. The germline CDR1 and CDR2 sequences are MNHEY and SVGAGI. CDR3 length: 14 amino acids. CDR3 loop: CASSYAGRGETQYF.

The chain carries TRBV28 and TRBJ2-1; the TCRdb D gene call, TRBD2, has no DNA to confirm it. Germline CDR1 and CDR2: MDHEN and SYDVKM. This CDR3 spans 18 amino acids. CDR3 sequence: CASSTVSLGLAVDNEQFF.

This CDR3 is CASSVRDVAYEQYF. This chain connects TRBV13 to TRBJ2-7; TCRdb reports TRBD1, a call that lacks DNA to check it against. Germline V gene sequence: CDR1 PRHDT, CDR2 FYEKMQ (reference sequence). The CDR3 extends over 14 amino acids.

The chain uses TRBV6-5 and TRBJ2-1; TCRdb calls TRBD2, which cannot be checked without DNA. The CDR3 covers 14 residues. Germline CDR1 reads MNHEY; CDR2 reads SVGAGI. This CDR3 reads CASSASGGVNEQFF.

The J gene is TRBJ2-3, the V gene TRBV7-8; TCRdb lists TRBD2, though no DNA is available to test this call. This CDR3 has 16 amino acids. Germline V CDR1 and CDR2: SGHVS, FQNEAQ. CDR3 region: CASSGVYSVFTDTQYF.

The chain couples TRBV20-1 to TRBJ2-5; the D call from TCRdb, TRBD1, cannot be confirmed without DNA. Germline-derived CDR1 and CDR2 are DFQATT and SNEGSKA (reference sequence). The CDR3 runs 12 residues. The CDR3 is CSALDRWETQYF.

The chain joins TRBV29-1 to TRBJ2-2; the D gene TCRdb calls, TRBD1, cannot be checked with no DNA. Germline V lookup: CDR1 SQVTM, CDR2 ANQGSEA. The CDR3 sequence is 13 residues long. The CDR3 here is CSVLGAGAGELFF.

V usage is TRBV9 and J usage is TRBJ1-5; TCRdb outputs TRBD1, but without DNA this stays unchecked. The CDR3 is 15 residues long. Germline loops: CDR1 SGDLS, CDR2 YYNGEE. This CDR3 is CASSEGDTTGQPQHF.

The rearrangement uses TRBV20-1 and TRBJ2-7; TCRdb selects TRBD1, and the lack of DNA leaves this call unchecked. This CDR3 contains 13 residues. CDR1 and CDR2 (germline): DFQATT, SNEGSKA (reference sequence). The chain's CDR3 is CSARPKQGYEQYF.

The rearrangement links TRBV7-2 to TRBJ2-7; the D gene TCRdb calls, TRBD1, cannot be checked with no DNA. In germline, CDR1 is SGHTA, CDR2 FQGNSA. The CDR3 sequence is 14 residues long. The CDR3: CASSWGTGTNEQYF.

The gene calls are TRBV9 and TRBJ1-1. The CDR3 extends over 13 amino acids. Germline values: CDR1 SGDLS, CDR2 YYNGEE. The CDR3 is CASSGGVSGEAFF.

The chain is built from TRBV6-2 or TRBV6-3 and TRBJ1-6. The CDR3 has 14 residues. CDR1 and CDR2 (germline): MNHEY, SVGEGT. CDR3 loop: CASTPLEAATPLHF.

V is TRBV7-2 and J is TRBJ1-2; no DNA is available, so the TRBD1 call from TCRdb remains unchecked. The CDR3 sequence is 14 residues long. Germline-derived CDR1 and CDR2 are SGHTA and FQGNSA. The CDR3 loop is CASSTGQVIYGYTF.

This chain links TRBV28 with TRBJ2-3; TCRdb's D call of TRBD2 is untestable without DNA. Germline V gene lookup returns CDR1 MDHEN and CDR2 SYDVKM. There are 15 residues in the CDR3. Here the CDR3 reads CASSFASGVRDTQYF.

The chain employs TRBV29-1 and TRBJ1-1. The V gene's germline CDR1 is SQVTM and CDR2 ANQGSEA. There are 14 residues in the CDR3. CDR3: CSVESRLPYTEAFF.

This chain joins TRBV21-1 and TRBJ2-4; TCRdb calls TRBD1, which cannot be checked without DNA. TRBV21-1 is marked as a pseudogene. The CDR3 contains 13 residues. CDR3 region: CASSGVGGRGQYF.

The chain recombines TRBV6-5 with TRBJ1-5; the TCRdb D gene call, TRBD1, has no DNA to confirm it. CDR1 MNHEY and CDR2 SVGAGI come from the germline V gene. CDR3 length: 13 amino acids. CDR3 loop: CASSTGGSQPQHF.

CDR3 region: CASSTSRGSNQPQHF. The rearrangement links TRBV7-9 to TRBJ1-5; without DNA, the TCRdb call of TRBD1 cannot be checked. This CDR3 region has 15 residues. Per the germline V gene, CDR1 is SEHNR and CDR2 is FQNEAQ (reference sequence).

This chain uses TRBV29-1 with TRBJ2-1; absent DNA, TCRdb's TRBD2 call cannot be checked. CDR3 length: 15 amino acids. Germline assignment: CDR1 SQVTM and CDR2 ANQGSEA. This chain's CDR3 is CSVEGSSGSYNEQFF.

The rearrangement links TRBV20-1 to TRBJ1-5; TCRdb gives TRBD1 as the D gene, but with no DNA this cannot be confirmed. Germline loops: CDR1 DFQATT, CDR2 SNEGSKA (reference sequence). The CDR3 runs to 17 residues. CDR3 amino acids: CSASADRAYPGGQPQHF.

The chain uses TRBV6-2 or TRBV6-3 and TRBJ1-1. Germline V gene sequence: CDR1 MNHEY, CDR2 SVGEGT. This CDR3 is 13 amino acids long. The CDR3 here is CASSYGGHTEAFF.

The chain joins TRBV6-6 to TRBJ2-7; TCRdb's D gene call, TRBD1, goes unchecked for lack of DNA. The CDR3 sequence is 13 residues long. Germline assignment: CDR1 MNHNY and CDR2 SVGAGI (reference sequence). The CDR3 spells CASSYSPPGEQYF.

This chain links TRBV4-1 with TRBJ2-1; TCRdb names TRBD2, which stays unverified in the absence of DNA. This CDR3 comprises 16 residues. Germline CDR1 MGHRA, CDR2 YSYEKL. CDR3 in amino acids: CASSQEWAGAVHEQFF.